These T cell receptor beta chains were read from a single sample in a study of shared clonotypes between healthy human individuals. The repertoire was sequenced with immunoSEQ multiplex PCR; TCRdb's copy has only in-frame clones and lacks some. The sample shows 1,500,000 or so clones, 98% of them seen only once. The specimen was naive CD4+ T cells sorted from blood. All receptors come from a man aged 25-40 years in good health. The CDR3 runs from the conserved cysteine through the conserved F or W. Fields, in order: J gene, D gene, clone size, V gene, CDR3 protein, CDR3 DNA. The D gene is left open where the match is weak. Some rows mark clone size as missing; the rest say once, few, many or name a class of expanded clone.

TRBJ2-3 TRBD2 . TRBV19 CGSGSDADTQYF TGTGGCAGCGGGAGTGATGCAGATACGCAGTATTTT
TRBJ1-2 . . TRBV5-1 CASSLEDSYGYTF TGCGCCAGCAGCTTGGAGGACAGCTATGGCTACACCTTC
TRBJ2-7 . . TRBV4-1 CASSQESTTYEQYF TGCGCCAGCAGCCAAGAATCGACGACCTACGAGCAGTACTTC
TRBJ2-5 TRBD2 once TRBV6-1 CASSEVGSLAGEETQYF TGTGCCAGCAGTGAAGTAGGTAGTCTAGCGGGAGAGGAGACCCAGTACTTC
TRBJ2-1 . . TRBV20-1 CTARLVNEQFF TGCACCGCCCGGTTAGTTAATGAGCAGTTCTTC
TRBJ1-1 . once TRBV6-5 CASSYSFRETEAFF TGTGCCAGCAGTTACTCGTTTCGTGAGACTGAAGCTTTCTTT
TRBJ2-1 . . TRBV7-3 CASSSQPPRGLGYNEQFF TGTGCCAGCAGCTCACAACCTCCCCGGGGGCTGGGTTACAATGAGCAGTTCTTC
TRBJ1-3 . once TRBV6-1 CAISGTRTAGNTIYF TGTGCCATTTCAGGGACGCGGACGGCTGGAAACACCATATATTTT
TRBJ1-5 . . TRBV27 CASSLDRTQPQHF TGTGCCAGCAGTTTAGACAGAACTCAGCCCCAGCATTTT
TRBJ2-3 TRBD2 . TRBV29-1 CSLGGDTQYF TGCAGCTTGGGAGGGGATACGCAGTATTTT
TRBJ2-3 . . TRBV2 CASSEGPHGTDTQYF TGTGCCAGCAGTGAGGGGCCCCATGGCACAGATACGCAGTATTTT
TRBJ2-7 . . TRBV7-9 CASSSLLGGLYEQYF TGTGCCAGCAGCTCCCTGCTGGGGGGCCTCTACGAGCAGTACTTC
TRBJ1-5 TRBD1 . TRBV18 CASSPGQGGQPQHF TGTGCCAGCTCACCTGGACAGGGAGGTCAGCCCCAGCATTTT
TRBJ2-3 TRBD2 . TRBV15 CATLRTSGRVGTDTQYF TGTGCCACCCTAAGGACTAGCGGGAGGGTCGGGACAGATACGCAGTATTTT
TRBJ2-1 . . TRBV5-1 CASSLAPDNEQFF TGCGCCAGCAGCTTGGCCCCTGACAATGAGCAGTTCTTC
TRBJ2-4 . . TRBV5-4 CASSSIAVENIQYF TGTGCCAGCAGCTCTATAGCGGTCGAAAACATTCAGTACTTC
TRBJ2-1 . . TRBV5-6 CASSSKTDNNEQFF TGTGCCAGCAGCTCTAAGACAGACAACAATGAGCAGTTCTTC
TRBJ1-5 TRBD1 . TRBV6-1 CASSEAPKPGTGNNQPQHF TGTGCCAGCAGTGAAGCTCCGAAACCCGGGACAGGAAACAATCAGCCCCAGCATTTT
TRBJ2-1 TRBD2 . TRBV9 CASSVVLAGYNEQFF TGTGCCAGCAGCGTAGTACTAGCGGGATACAATGAGCAGTTCTTC
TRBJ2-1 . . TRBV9 CASSVARYNEQFF TGTGCCAGCAGCGTGGCACGCTACAATGAGCAGTTCTTC
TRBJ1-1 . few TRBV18 CASSPQQNTEAFF TGTGCCAGCTCACCACAACAGAACACTGAAGCTTTCTTT
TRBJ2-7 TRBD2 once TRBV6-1 CASSETLGAGSSEQYF TGTGCCAGCAGTGAAACCCTCGGAGCGGGATCAAGCGAGCAGTACTTC
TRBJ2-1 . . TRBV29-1 CSSRGLSSYNEQFF TGCAGCAGTCGGGGTCTAAGCTCCTACAATGAGCAGTTCTTC
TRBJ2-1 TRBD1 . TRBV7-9 CASSSRDSYNEQFF TGTGCCAGCAGCTCCCGGGACAGTTACAATGAGCAGTTCTTC
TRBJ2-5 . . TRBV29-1 CSVGVGAGETQYF TGCAGCGTTGGCGTAGGGGCCGGGGAGACCCAGTACTTC
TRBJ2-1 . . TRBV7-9 CASSLAIYNEQFF TGTGCCAGCAGCTTAGCGATATACAATGAGCAGTTCTTC
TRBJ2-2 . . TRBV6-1 CASSELNTGELFF TGTGCCAGCAGTGAGTTGAATACCGGGGAGCTGTTTTTT
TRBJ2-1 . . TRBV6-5 CASRRSLDYNEQFF TGTGCCAGCCGGCGGAGTTTGGACTACAATGAGCAGTTCTTC
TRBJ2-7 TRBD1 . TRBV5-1 CASSFQPPGQGHEQYF TGCGCCAGCAGCTTCCAACCCCCGGGACAGGGCCACGAGCAGTACTTC
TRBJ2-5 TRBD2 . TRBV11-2 CASSFLLAGEARETQYF TGTGCCAGCAGCTTCCTACTAGCGGGAGAGGCTCGAGAGACCCAGTACTTC
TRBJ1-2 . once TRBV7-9 CASSQRSSVYGYTF TGTGCCAGCAGCCAAAGATCCTCGGTTTATGGCTACACCTTC
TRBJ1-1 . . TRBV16 CASSQERNTEAFF TGTGCCAGCAGCCAAGAAAGAAACACTGAAGCTTTCTTT
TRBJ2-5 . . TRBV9 CASSSSPVGETQYF TGTGCCAGCTCAAGTTCCCCGGTGGGGGAGACCCAGTACTTC
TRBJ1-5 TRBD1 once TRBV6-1 CASKEGGGIQPQHF TGTGCCAGCAAGGAAGGGGGCGGGATTCAGCCCCAGCATTTT
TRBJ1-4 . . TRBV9 CASSVGEAGLREKLFF TGTGCCAGCAGCGTAGGAGAAGCAGGGCTACGGGAAAAACTGTTTTTT
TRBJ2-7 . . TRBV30 CAWRPKPSGKSSYEQYF TGTGCCTGGAGGCCCAAACCCTCTGGGAAAAGCTCCTACGAGCAGTACTTC
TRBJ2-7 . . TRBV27 CASSRRSLRYEQYF TGTGCCAGCAGTCGACGGAGCCTAAGGTACGAGCAGTACTTC
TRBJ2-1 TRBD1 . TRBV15 CATSRASGTGFTEQFF TGTGCCACCAGCAGAGCTTCCGGGACAGGGTTCACTGAGCAGTTCTTC